These T cell receptor beta chains were read from a single sample in a study of blood T cell repertoires in COVID-19. Some clones are missing from TCRdb's copy, which holds only in-frame ones; the method was immunoSEQ multiplex PCR. The data hold some 110,000 clones, with approximately 83% observed a single time. What was sequenced was peripheral blood. All receptors come from a man aged 45 to 65 with acute or convalescent COVID-19. CDR3s include the opening cysteine and the closing phenylalanine or tryptophan. D genes are given only for firm matches. A clone size is listed for some rows: how often the clone was seen (once, few, many), or a class if it is expanded.

cdr3_aa: CASSRGGNNEQFF; cdr3_nt: TGTGCCAGCAGCCGGGGGGGGAACAATGAGCAGTTCTTC; d_call: TRBD2; clone_size: .; v_call: TRBV28; j_call: TRBJ2-1
cdr3_aa: CASSVETGPYEQYF; cdr3_nt: TGTGCCAGCAGTGTTGAGACAGGGCCCTACGAGCAGTACTTC; d_call: TRBD1; clone_size: .; v_call: TRBV6-4; j_call: TRBJ2-7
cdr3_aa: CAISDGEQPQHF; cdr3_nt: TGTGCCATCAGTGATGGAGAACAGCCCCAGCATTTT; d_call: .; clone_size: .; v_call: TRBV10-3; j_call: TRBJ1-5
cdr3_aa: CASSGGPPLVSDTQYF; cdr3_nt: TGTGCCAGCAGCGGGGGGCCGCCTTTAGTCTCAGATACGCAGTATTTT; d_call: .; clone_size: .; v_call: TRBV27; j_call: TRBJ2-3
cdr3_aa: CASSLDDRQQYF; cdr3_nt: TGCGCCAGCAGCTTGGATGACAGGCAGCAGTACTTC; d_call: .; clone_size: few; v_call: TRBV5-1; j_call: TRBJ2-7
cdr3_aa: CASSQDPSGSTGELFF; cdr3_nt: TGCGCCAGCAGCCAAGATCCTAGCGGGAGCACCGGGGAGCTGTTTTTT; d_call: TRBD2; clone_size: few; v_call: TRBV4-1; j_call: TRBJ2-2
cdr3_aa: CASSATSGLGQPQHF; cdr3_nt: TGTGCCAGCAGTGCCACCTCGGGGTTGGGTCAGCCCCAGCATTTT; d_call: .; clone_size: .; v_call: TRBV27; j_call: TRBJ1-5
cdr3_aa: CASTAATSGTNEQFF; cdr3_nt: TGCGCCAGCACGGCGGCGACTAGCGGGACCAATGAGCAGTTCTTC; d_call: TRBD2; clone_size: .; v_call: TRBV10-1; j_call: TRBJ2-1
cdr3_aa: CATSRDVSGREQYF; cdr3_nt: TGTGCCACCAGCAGAGATGTCAGCGGGCGCGAGCAGTACTTC; d_call: .; clone_size: .; v_call: TRBV15; j_call: TRBJ2-7
cdr3_aa: CSGAGQGREAFF; cdr3_nt: TGCAGCGGGGCGGGACAGGGAAGGGAAGCTTTCTTT; d_call: TRBD1; clone_size: .; v_call: TRBV29-1; j_call: TRBJ1-1
cdr3_aa: CASSSDRGAYEQYF; cdr3_nt: TGTGCCAGCAGCTCGGACAGAGGGGCCTACGAGCAGTACTTC; d_call: .; clone_size: .; v_call: TRBV7-9; j_call: TRBJ2-7
cdr3_aa: CASSAREGSSYNEQFF; cdr3_nt: TGTGCCAGCAGCGCGAGGGAGGGTAGCTCCTACAATGAGCAGTTCTTC; d_call: TRBD2; clone_size: .; v_call: TRBV16; j_call: TRBJ2-1
cdr3_aa: CASSGGSRGGGYTF; cdr3_nt: TGTGCCAGCAGTGGGGGATCTAGAGGAGGTGGCTACACCTTC; d_call: .; clone_size: .; v_call: TRBV25-1; j_call: TRBJ1-2
cdr3_aa: CASSLSGGGNEQFF; cdr3_nt: TGTGCCAGCAGCTTGTCAGGGGGTGGAAATGAGCAGTTCTTC; d_call: TRBD1; clone_size: .; v_call: TRBV7-9; j_call: TRBJ2-1
cdr3_aa: CASSQDQGRNQPQHF; cdr3_nt: TGTGCCAGCAGCCAAGATCAGGGGCGCAATCAGCCCCAGCATTTT; d_call: .; clone_size: few; v_call: TRBV3-1/TRBV3-2; j_call: TRBJ1-5
cdr3_aa: CASSGTPRRAQHF; cdr3_nt: TGTGCCAGCAGTGGGACCCCCCGGAGGGCCCAGCATTTT; d_call: .; clone_size: .; v_call: TRBV28; j_call: TRBJ1-5
cdr3_aa: CASSGDSANTGELFF; cdr3_nt: TGTGCCAGCAGCGGGGACAGTGCGAACACCGGGGAGCTGTTTTTT; d_call: TRBD1; clone_size: .; v_call: TRBV11-1; j_call: TRBJ2-2
cdr3_aa: CASSFKDRANSPLHF; cdr3_nt: TGTGCCAGCAGCTTTAAGGACAGGGCTAATTCACCCCTCCACTTT; d_call: TRBD1; clone_size: .; v_call: TRBV5-6; j_call: TRBJ1-6
cdr3_aa: CASSQESRGRTEAFF; cdr3_nt: TGTGCCAGCAGCCAAGAGAGCAGGGGGCGGACTGAAGCTTTCTTT; d_call: TRBD1; clone_size: few; v_call: TRBV3-1/TRBV3-2; j_call: TRBJ1-1
cdr3_aa: CASSLAQGQGTEAFF; cdr3_nt: TGTGCCAGCAGCTTAGCTCAGGGGCAGGGCACTGAAGCTTTCTTT; d_call: .; clone_size: .; v_call: TRBV7-6; j_call: TRBJ1-1
cdr3_aa: CASSLVGETQYF; cdr3_nt: TGTGCCAGCAGTTTAGTCGGAGAGACCCAGTACTTC; d_call: .; clone_size: .; v_call: TRBV12-3/TRBV12-4; j_call: TRBJ2-5
cdr3_aa: CASSPSQVQETQYF; cdr3_nt: TGTGCCAGCAGCCCGTCGCAGGTCCAAGAGACCCAGTACTTC; d_call: .; clone_size: .; v_call: TRBV6-5; j_call: TRBJ2-5
cdr3_aa: CASSPTPGLVPTGELFF; cdr3_nt: TGTGCTAGCAGCCCGACCCCAGGACTAGTACCCACCGGGGAGCTGTTTTTT; d_call: TRBD2; clone_size: .; v_call: TRBV7-7; j_call: TRBJ2-2
cdr3_aa: CASSLVAGGFYEQYF; cdr3_nt: TGTGCCAGCAGCTTAGTAGCGGGAGGGTTCTACGAGCAGTACTTC; d_call: TRBD2; clone_size: .; v_call: TRBV11-2; j_call: TRBJ2-7
cdr3_aa: CASSLSGPLDEQYF; cdr3_nt: TGTGCCAGCAGCCTCTCGGGTCCCTTAGACGAGCAGTACTTC; d_call: .; clone_size: .; v_call: TRBV7-3; j_call: TRBJ2-7
cdr3_aa: CASSPGGRGGETQYF; cdr3_nt: TGTGCCAGCTCACCAGGAGGGCGAGGAGGGGAGACCCAGTACTTC; d_call: .; clone_size: .; v_call: TRBV18; j_call: TRBJ2-5
cdr3_aa: CASSHDRLAGGETQYF; cdr3_nt: TGTGCCAGCAGCCATGATAGACTAGCGGGGGGCGAGACCCAGTACTTC; d_call: TRBD2; clone_size: .; v_call: TRBV3-1/TRBV3-2; j_call: TRBJ2-5
cdr3_aa: CASSLVGLQSNEQFF; cdr3_nt: TGTGCCAGCAGCTTGGTGGGACTACAATCCAATGAGCAGTTCTTC; d_call: TRBD2; clone_size: .; v_call: TRBV5-5; j_call: TRBJ2-1
cdr3_aa: CASSQMLAGTTDTQYF; cdr3_nt: TGTGCCAGCAGCCAAATGCTAGCGGGGACCACAGATACGCAGTATTTT; d_call: TRBD2; clone_size: .; v_call: TRBV3-1/TRBV3-2; j_call: TRBJ2-3
cdr3_aa: CSVGQGGTYEQYF; cdr3_nt: TGCAGCGTTGGCCAGGGGGGAACCTACGAGCAGTACTTC; d_call: .; clone_size: .; v_call: TRBV29-1; j_call: TRBJ2-7
cdr3_aa: CASRPPGNYGYTF; cdr3_nt: TGTGCCAGCAGGCCACCGGGGAACTATGGCTACACCTTC; d_call: .; clone_size: few; v_call: TRBV2; j_call: TRBJ1-2
cdr3_aa: CASSRGGTGDFGEQYF; cdr3_nt: TGTGCCAGCAGCCGAGGCGGGACAGGGGATTTTGGCGAGCAGTACTTC; d_call: TRBD1; clone_size: .; v_call: TRBV3-1/TRBV3-2; j_call: TRBJ2-7
cdr3_aa: CASSGWDREGEKLFF; cdr3_nt: TGTGCCAGCAGCGGCTGGGACAGGGAAGGGGAAAAACTGTTTTTT; d_call: TRBD1; clone_size: once; v_call: TRBV7-8; j_call: TRBJ1-4
cdr3_aa: CASSQKGRSAEAFF; cdr3_nt: TGTGCCAGCAGCCAAAAGGGGAGGAGTGCTGAAGCTTTCTTT; d_call: .; clone_size: .; v_call: TRBV3-1/TRBV3-2; j_call: TRBJ1-1
cdr3_aa: CASSILGGGGEQFF; cdr3_nt: TGTGCCAGTAGTATATTGGGTGGGGGCGGTGAGCAGTTCTTC; d_call: .; clone_size: .; v_call: TRBV19; j_call: TRBJ2-1
cdr3_aa: CASSTPPADTQYF; cdr3_nt: TGTGCCAGCAGCACACCACCCGCAGATACGCAGTATTTT; d_call: .; clone_size: .; v_call: TRBV11-2; j_call: TRBJ2-3
cdr3_aa: CASSLPGQGLSPLHF; cdr3_nt: TGTGCCAGCAGCTTACCGGGACAGGGACTCTCACCCCTCCACTTT; d_call: TRBD1; clone_size: .; v_call: TRBV11-3; j_call: TRBJ1-6
cdr3_aa: CASRAQGPMNTEAFF; cdr3_nt: TGTGCCAGCAGGGCGCAGGGCCCCATGAACACTGAAGCTTTCTTT; d_call: .; clone_size: .; v_call: TRBV28; j_call: TRBJ1-1
cdr3_aa: CASSRGGFGQPQHF; cdr3_nt: TGTGCCAGCAGCCGAGGGGGATTCGGGCAGCCCCAGCATTTT; d_call: .; clone_size: once; v_call: TRBV5-4; j_call: TRBJ1-5
cdr3_aa: CASSLPGTGFDEQYF; cdr3_nt: TGTGCCAGCAGTTTACCCGGGACAGGGTTCGACGAGCAGTACTTC; d_call: TRBD1; clone_size: .; v_call: TRBV27; j_call: TRBJ2-7
cdr3_aa: CASSPRSTMGQGGYEQYF; cdr3_nt: TGCGCCAGCAGCCCCAGAAGTACCATGGGACAGGGGGGATACGAGCAGTACTTC; d_call: TRBD1; clone_size: .; v_call: TRBV5-1; j_call: TRBJ2-7
cdr3_aa: CASSGGTSLHEQFF; cdr3_nt: TGTGCCAGCAGTGGGGGGACTAGTCTCCATGAGCAGTTCTTC; d_call: TRBD2; clone_size: .; v_call: TRBV2; j_call: TRBJ2-1
cdr3_aa: CASSQGEPLMDEQYF; cdr3_nt: TGTGCCAGCAGCCAAGGCGAACCCTTGATGGACGAGCAGTACTTC; d_call: .; clone_size: .; v_call: TRBV4-2; j_call: TRBJ2-7
cdr3_aa: CAITGLDRDEQFF; cdr3_nt: TGTGCCATCACTGGCCTCGACAGGGATGAGCAGTTCTTC; d_call: TRBD1; clone_size: .; v_call: TRBV10-3; j_call: TRBJ2-1
cdr3_aa: CASSSIIPSGTENEKLFF; cdr3_nt: TGTGCCAGCAGTTCTATAATCCCCTCCGGGACAGAAAATGAAAAACTGTTTTTT; d_call: TRBD1; clone_size: .; v_call: TRBV28; j_call: TRBJ1-4
cdr3_aa: CASDNRGFSYNSPLHF; cdr3_nt: TGTGCCAGCGACAACAGGGGCTTCTCCTATAATTCACCCCTCCACTTT; d_call: TRBD1; clone_size: once; v_call: TRBV28; j_call: TRBJ1-6
cdr3_aa: CASSFSTGISNEQFF; cdr3_nt: TGTGCCAGCAGCTTTAGTACAGGTATAAGCAATGAGCAGTTCTTC; d_call: .; clone_size: once; v_call: TRBV5-4; j_call: TRBJ2-1
cdr3_aa: CASSMGAGNTGELFF; cdr3_nt: TGCGCCAGCAGTATGGGAGCAGGAAACACCGGGGAGCTGTTTTTT; d_call: .; clone_size: few; v_call: TRBV10-1; j_call: TRBJ2-2
cdr3_aa: CASRRELNTEAFF; cdr3_nt: TGCGCCAGCAGGAGGGAATTGAACACTGAAGCTTTCTTT; d_call: .; clone_size: .; v_call: TRBV10-1; j_call: TRBJ1-1
cdr3_aa: CASSGGLGGSPLHF; cdr3_nt: TGTGCCAGCAGCGGGGGTTTGGGGGGTTCACCCCTCCACTTT; d_call: .; clone_size: .; v_call: TRBV9; j_call: TRBJ1-6
cdr3_aa: CASSQAAAGTQYF; cdr3_nt: TGTGCCAGCAGCCAAGCCGCGGCTGGCACGCAGTATTTT; d_call: .; clone_size: .; v_call: TRBV3-1/TRBV3-2; j_call: TRBJ2-3
cdr3_aa: CASSLWRQETQYF; cdr3_nt: TGTGCCAGCAGCTTATGGAGGCAAGAGACCCAGTACTTC; d_call: .; clone_size: .; v_call: TRBV11-2; j_call: TRBJ2-5
cdr3_aa: CASSHREGQRFGGELFF; cdr3_nt: TGTGCCAGCAGTCACCGAGAGGGACAGCGTTTTGGCGGGGAGCTGTTTTTT; d_call: TRBD1; clone_size: .; v_call: TRBV25-1; j_call: TRBJ2-2
cdr3_aa: CASSLGAYNEQFF; cdr3_nt: TGTGCCAGCAGCTTAGGGGCGTACAATGAGCAGTTCTTC; d_call: .; clone_size: .; v_call: TRBV7-9; j_call: TRBJ2-1
cdr3_aa: CASSYSSLTSRYEQYF; cdr3_nt: TGTGCCAGCAGTTATTCTTCCCTCACTAGCAGATACGAGCAGTACTTC; d_call: .; clone_size: .; v_call: TRBV27; j_call: TRBJ2-7